This TCR beta chain was observed in a study of blood T cell repertoires in COVID-19. Study-level background: Samples taken during acute and convalescent COVID-19 were collected in the United States, Italy and Spain.

V was shortened by 8 bases and J by 3 bases, with 8 bases between the two germline ends. The CDR3 runs 11 residues. Germline CDR1 ENHRY, CDR2 SYGVKD. Per the authors' pipeline: Amplification of reference gene primers was used by the study to estimate nucleated cell counts. Assay used: immunoSEQ multiplex PCR; TCRdb lists only in-frame clones, some missing. V and J calls plus clone size are reproduced from that table; the DNA served to infer D and trimming. The table shows approximately 170,000 clones, with about nine tenths occurring only once. The material sequenced was peripheral blood. This sequence originates from a man between 60 and 75 years old with acute or convalescent COVID-19. V gene TRBV10-3 combines with J gene TRBJ2-7; D is possibly TRBD2 (5 bases). In DNA, the CDR3 is TGTGCCATCGGGAGCATCTACGAGCAGTACTTC. Amino acids: CAIGSIYEQYF.